The clone carrying this TCR beta chain has only a few counts. Its antigen is currently unknown. This sample was included in a study of molecular identifiers for immune sequencing clone quantification. Findings and caveats of the study: Underestimation of highly expanded clone sizes could arise where identical TCR molecules share a barcode.

This CDR3 region has 13 residues. Germline CDR1 and CDR2: GTSNPN and SVGIG (reference sequence). Trimming pared 1 base from V and 2 bases from J, leaving 8 bases between. TCRdb redid the calling of the PCR reads with MiXCR, one entry per CDR3 protein. The sample gives about 330,000 distinct CDR3 sequences, 24% of which show up once; about 0.71% is in the top ten. The sequence was obtained from a human donor in good health. Some libraries in this study had Jurkat cell RNA spiked in. This sequence joins TRBV30 and TRBJ1-2, with D unclear. The sequencing sample was made of naive CD8+ T cells from blood, with Jurkat cell RNA spiked in. The subset is: FACS-sorted CD8+CD4-CCR7+CD45RA+ naive T cells. The CDR3 loop is CAWSGSQNYGYTF. CDR3 in DNA: TGTGCCTGGAGTGGAAGTCAAAACTATGGCTACACCTTC.